This T cell receptor (beta chain) was documented in a study of T cells in Graves' hyperthyroidism and ophthalmopathy. The CDR3 regions of TCR beta were amplified from RNA transcripts. The HTBI primer set was used in a first-round RT-PCR of the TCR CDR3. Each CDR3 protein is one row after TCRdb ran MiXCR on the multiplex PCR reads. Among 500,000 to 750,000 distinct CDR3 sequences listed, approximately 14% were seen once. Graves' hyperthyroidism showing no ophthalmopathy progression within 18 months was considered stable. Patients showing uncontrolled infection, other autoimmune disease, pregnancy or lactation were ineligible. On the basis of clinical symptoms, serum thyroxine and TRAb, thyroid ultrasound and orbital computed tomography, diagnoses were made. 10 ml fresh peripheral blood yielded the PBMCs. This CDR3 has 14 residues. V was trimmed by 6 bases and J by 1 base, leaving 12 bases between them. CDR1 SGHRS and CDR2 YFSETQ come from the germline V gene.

Sequenced material: blood. This receptor was identified in a woman under 40 with Graves' hyperthyroidism. The chain employs TRBV5-1 and TRBJ2-3, with D hard to call. The CDR3 nucleotides are TGCGCCAGCACGCACTCTGGGGGCACAGATACGCAGTATTTT. This translates into CASTHSGGTDTQYF.